These 9 T cell receptor beta chains came from one sample sequenced in a study of blood T cell repertoires in COVID-19. TCRdb keeps only in-frame clones here, not all; method: immunoSEQ multiplex PCR. The sample includes tens of thousands of clones, about 90% of them seen just once. The sequencing sample was made of peripheral blood. The receptors here all came from a human donor in a cohort sampled during active COVID-19.

This chain links TRBV3-1 (or the pseudogene TRBV3-2) with TRBJ1-2; the D gene is possibly TRBD1 (5 bases). Germline loops: CDR1 LGHDT, CDR2 YNNKEL (reference sequence). This CDR3 region has 15 residues. Trimming took off 3 bases at V and 3 bases at J, with 14 bases between the two ends. This CDR3 reads CASSQEDRAHYGYTF. The CDR3 DNA is TGTGCCAGCAGCCAGGAAGACAGAGCTCACTATGGCTACACCTTC.

V gene TRBV20-1 combines with J gene TRBJ2-5; the D gene is possibly TRBD2 (6 bases). Germline values: CDR1 DFQATT, CDR2 SNEGSKA (reference sequence). Trimming removed 7 bases at V and 1 base at J, with 7 bases between. CDR3 size: 11 residues. CDR3 in amino acids: CSGRGQETQYF. CDR3 sequence (DNA): TGCAGTGGGAGGGGCCAAGAGACCCAGTACTTC.

The chain uses TRBV28 and TRBJ2-1; possible D gene TRBD2, 5 bases. Per germline, CDR1 MDHEN and CDR2 SYDVKM. Trimming removed 4 bases from V and 9 bases from J, with 16 bases in between. The length of the CDR3 is 14 residues. CDR3 bases: TGTGCCAGCAGTTCCGCTAGCTTTCTCACTGAGCAGTTCTTC. Amino acid sequence: CASSSASFLTEQFF.

The chain employs TRBV20-1 and TRBJ2-5; D possibly corresponds to TRBD2 (5 bases). The V end was cut by 3 bases, the J end by 4 bases, with 12 bases between. CDR1 and CDR2 from the germline V gene are DFQATT and SNEGSKA (reference sequence). This CDR3 comprises 13 residues. CDR3 sequence: CSASRLAGETQYF. For the CDR3, the DNA is TGCAGTGCTAGTCGACTTGCGGGAGAGACCCAGTACTTC.

This clone was picked up one time. The chain joins TRBV5-1 to TRBJ2-5, with D perhaps matching TRBD1 (5 bases). CDR1 is SGHRS and CDR2 is YFSETQ in the germline V gene. This CDR3 is built from 13 residues. V shed 0 bases and J shed 3 bases, with 6 bases lying between them. The CDR3 nucleotides read TGCGCCAGCAGCTTGGAGGGGAAAGAGACCCAGTACTTC. Its translation: CASSLEGKETQYF.

This chain links TRBV5-1 with TRBJ2-3; 8 nucleotides match TRBD2. This CDR3 spans 15 amino acids. V dropped 2 bases and J dropped 1; count of bases not matched to a gene: 3. Germline CDR1 SGHRS, CDR2 YFSETQ. CDR3 in DNA: TGCGCCAGCAGCTTACTAGCGGACCGCACAGATACGCAGTATTTT. This translates into CASSLLADRTDTQYF.

The V gene is TRBV19, the J gene TRBJ2-2; the D gene is possibly TRBD2 (6 bases). Germline CDR1 LNHDA, CDR2 SQIVND (reference sequence). This CDR3 comprises 15 residues. V was shortened by 4 bases and J by 5 bases, with 14 bases between the two germline ends. CDR3 protein: CASSRSSEVTGELFF. CDR3 DNA sequence: TGTGCCAGTAGTAGGTCTAGCGAAGTGACCGGGGAGCTGTTTTTT. The complete variable domain, with remaining parts taken from reference TRBV19 and TRBJ2-2, reads DGGITQSPKYLFRKEGQNVTLSCEQNLNHDAMYWYRQDPGQGLRLIYYSQIVNDFQKGDIAEGYSVSREKKESFPLTVTSAQKNPTAFYLCASSRSSEVTGELFFGEGSRLTVL.

The chain has TRBV5-1 and TRBJ2-2, with TRBD2 matching over 8 bases. CDR3 size: 16 residues. Germline lookup yields CDR1 SGHRS and CDR2 YFSETQ. The V and J ends lost 0 bases and 3 bases, in that order; junction bases with no gene match: 4. As DNA, the CDR3 is TGCGCCAGCAGCTTGGGAGCGGGGGTGGACACCGGGGAGCTGTTTTTT. Its translation: CASSLGAGVDTGELFF.

V gene TRBV3-1 (or the pseudogene TRBV3-2) combines with J gene TRBJ1-4, with D possibly matching TRBD1 (5 bases). Trimming removed 1 base at V and 4 bases at J, with 10 bases between. The CDR3 runs 15 residues. Germline V lookup: CDR1 LGHDT, CDR2 YNNKEL (reference sequence). The CDR3 loop is CASSQGQLYNEKLFF. CDR3 nucleotides: TGTGCCAGCAGCCAAGGACAGCTCTATAATGAAAAACTGTTTTTT.